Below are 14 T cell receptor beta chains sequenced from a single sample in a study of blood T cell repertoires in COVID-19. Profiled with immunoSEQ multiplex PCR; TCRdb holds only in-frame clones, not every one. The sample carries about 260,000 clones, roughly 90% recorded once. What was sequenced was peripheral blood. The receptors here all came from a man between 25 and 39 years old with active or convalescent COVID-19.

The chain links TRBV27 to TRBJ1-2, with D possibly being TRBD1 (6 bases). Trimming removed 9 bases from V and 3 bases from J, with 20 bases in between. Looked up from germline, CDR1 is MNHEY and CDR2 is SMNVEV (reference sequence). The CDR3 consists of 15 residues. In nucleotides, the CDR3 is TGTGCCAGTCGCCGGGGGGACACAGATCACTATGGCTACACCTTC. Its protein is CASRRGDTDHYGYTF.

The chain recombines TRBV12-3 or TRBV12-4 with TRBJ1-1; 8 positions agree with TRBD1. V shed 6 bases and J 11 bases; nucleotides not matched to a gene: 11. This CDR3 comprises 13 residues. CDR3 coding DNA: TGTGCCAGCAGCATTGGACAGGGATGGCAGGCTTTCTTT. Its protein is CASSIGQGWQAFF.

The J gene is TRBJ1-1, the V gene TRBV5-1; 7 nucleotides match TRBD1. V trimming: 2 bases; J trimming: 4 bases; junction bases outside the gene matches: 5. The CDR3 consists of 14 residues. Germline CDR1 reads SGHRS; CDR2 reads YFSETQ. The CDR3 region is CASSLEGGFTEAFF. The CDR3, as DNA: TGCGCCAGCAGCTTAGAAGGGGGCTTCACTGAAGCTTTCTTT.

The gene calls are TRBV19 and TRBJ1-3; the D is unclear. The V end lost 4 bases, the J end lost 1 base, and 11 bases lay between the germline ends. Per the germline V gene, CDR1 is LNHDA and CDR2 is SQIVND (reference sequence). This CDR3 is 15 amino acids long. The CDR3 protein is CASSSMPGSGNTIYF. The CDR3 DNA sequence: TGTGCCAGTAGTAGTATGCCGGGTTCTGGAAACACCATATATTTT.

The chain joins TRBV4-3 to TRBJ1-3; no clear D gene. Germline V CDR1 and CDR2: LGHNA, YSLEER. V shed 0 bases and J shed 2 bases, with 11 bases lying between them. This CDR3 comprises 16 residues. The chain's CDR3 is CASSQDRAGTGNTIYF. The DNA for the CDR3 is TGCGCCAGCAGCCAAGATCGGGCGGGAACTGGAAACACCATATATTTT.

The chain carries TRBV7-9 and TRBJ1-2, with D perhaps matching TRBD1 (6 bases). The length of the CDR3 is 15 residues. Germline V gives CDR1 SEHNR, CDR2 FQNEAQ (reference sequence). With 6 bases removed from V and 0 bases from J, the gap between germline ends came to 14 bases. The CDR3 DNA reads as TGTGCCAGCAGGCTGAGACAGGATTCTAACTATGGCTACACCTTC. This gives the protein CASRLRQDSNYGYTF.

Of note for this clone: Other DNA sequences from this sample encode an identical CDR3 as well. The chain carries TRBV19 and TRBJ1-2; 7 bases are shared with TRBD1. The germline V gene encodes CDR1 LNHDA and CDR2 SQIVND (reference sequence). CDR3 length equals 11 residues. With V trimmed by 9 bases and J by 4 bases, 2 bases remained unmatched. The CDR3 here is CASRQGYGYTF. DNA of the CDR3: TGTGCCAGCCGACAGGGCTATGGCTACACCTTC.

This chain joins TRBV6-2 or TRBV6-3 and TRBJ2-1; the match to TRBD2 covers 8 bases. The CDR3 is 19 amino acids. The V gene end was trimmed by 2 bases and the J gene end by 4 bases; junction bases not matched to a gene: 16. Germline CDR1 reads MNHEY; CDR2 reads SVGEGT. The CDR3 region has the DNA TGTGCCAGCAGTTACCCAGACTCGGGGGGGCAAAGCCAATACAATGAGCAGTTCTTC. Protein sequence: CASSYPDSGGQSQYNEQFF.

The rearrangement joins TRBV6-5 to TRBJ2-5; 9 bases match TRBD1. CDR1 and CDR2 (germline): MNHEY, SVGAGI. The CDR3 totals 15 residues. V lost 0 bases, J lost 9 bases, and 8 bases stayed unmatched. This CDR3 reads CASSYSPGQGRAQYF. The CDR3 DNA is TGTGCCAGCAGTTACTCCCCGGGACAGGGACGGGCCCAGTACTTC.

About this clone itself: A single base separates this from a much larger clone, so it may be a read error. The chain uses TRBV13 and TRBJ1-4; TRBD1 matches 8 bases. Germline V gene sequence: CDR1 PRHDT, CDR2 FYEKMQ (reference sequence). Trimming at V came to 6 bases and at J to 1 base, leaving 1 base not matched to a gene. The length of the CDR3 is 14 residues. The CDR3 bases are TGTGCCAGCAGTGACAGGGGAACTAATGAAAAACTGTTTTTT. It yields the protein CASSDRGTNEKLFF.

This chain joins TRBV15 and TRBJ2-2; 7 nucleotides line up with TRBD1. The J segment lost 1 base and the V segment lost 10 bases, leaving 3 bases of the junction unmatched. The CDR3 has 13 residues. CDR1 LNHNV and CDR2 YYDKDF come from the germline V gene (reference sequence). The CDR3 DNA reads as TGTGCCAGTCGACAGGGGAACACCGGGGAGCTGTTTTTT. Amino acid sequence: CASRQGNTGELFF. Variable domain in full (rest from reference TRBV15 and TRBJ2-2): DAMVIQNPRYQVTQFGKPVTLSCSQTLNHNVMYWYQQKSSQAPKLLFHYYDKDFNNEADTPDNFQSRRPNTSFCFLDIRSPGLGDTAMYLCASRQGNTGELFFGEGSRLTVL.

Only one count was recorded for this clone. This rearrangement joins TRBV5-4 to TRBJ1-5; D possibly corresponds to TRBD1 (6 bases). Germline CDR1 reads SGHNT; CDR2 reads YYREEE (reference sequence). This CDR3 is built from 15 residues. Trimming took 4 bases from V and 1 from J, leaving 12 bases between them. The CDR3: CASSIQGGSNQPQHF. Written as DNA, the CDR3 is TGTGCCAGCAGCATACAGGGTGGGAGCAATCAGCCCCAGCATTTT. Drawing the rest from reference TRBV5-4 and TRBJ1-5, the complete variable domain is ETGVTQSPTHLIKTRGQQVTLRCSSQSGHNTVSWYQQALGQGPQFIFQYYREEENGRGNFPPRFSGLQFPNYSSELNVNALELDDSALYLCASSIQGGSNQPQHFGDGTRLSIL.

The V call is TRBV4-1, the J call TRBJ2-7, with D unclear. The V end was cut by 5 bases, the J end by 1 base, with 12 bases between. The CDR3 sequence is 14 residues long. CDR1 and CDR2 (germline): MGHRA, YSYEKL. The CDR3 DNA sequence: TGCGCCAGCAGCTTAGAACAGAATTCCTACGAGCAGTACTTC. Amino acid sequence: CASSLEQNSYEQYF.

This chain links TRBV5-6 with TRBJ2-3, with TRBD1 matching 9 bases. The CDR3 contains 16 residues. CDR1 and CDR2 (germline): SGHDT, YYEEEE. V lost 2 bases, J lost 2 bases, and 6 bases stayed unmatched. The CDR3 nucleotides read TGTGCCAGCAGCTTTTTGGGACAGGGAAACACAGATACGCAGTATTTT. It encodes CASSFLGQGNTDTQYF. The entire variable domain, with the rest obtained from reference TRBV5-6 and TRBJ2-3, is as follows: DAGVTQSPTHLIKTRGQQVTLRCSPKSGHDTVSWYQQALGQGPQFIFQYYEEEERQRGNFPDRFSGHQFPNYSSELNVNALLLGDSALYLCASSFLGQGNTDTQYFGPGTRLTVL.